The 3 T cell receptor beta chains below come from one sample, sequenced in a study of cytomegalovirus exposure and HLA in healthy donors. PCR was performed using 60 Vbeta and 13 Jbeta primers. The repertoire was sequenced with immunoSEQ multiplex PCR; TCRdb's copy has only in-frame clones and lacks some. There are 150,000 to 200,000 clones in the sample; more than 75% occur only once, and over 1.1% lies in the top ten. What was sequenced was PBMCs. These receptors were taken from a male donor in good health and CMV-seronegative.

The chain joins TRBV6-5 to TRBJ2-3; tentative D call: TRBD2 (5 bases). The V end lost 2 bases, the J end lost 3 bases, and 9 bases lay between the germline ends. This CDR3 spans 14 amino acids. Germline CDR1 and CDR2: MNHEY and SVGAGI. The CDR3 region has the DNA TGTGCCAGCAGTTACGGGGAGACGACAGATACGCAGTATTTT. Residues: CASSYGETTDTQYF.

This chain joins TRBV5-1 and TRBJ2-3; 8 bases agree with TRBD2. V shed 7 bases, J shed 2 bases, and the junction held 3 bases outside the gene matches. The length of the CDR3 is 13 residues. CDR1 and CDR2 (germline): SGHRS, YFSETQ. For the CDR3, the DNA is TGCGCCAGCGGGCGGGAGGACACAGATACGCAGTATTTT. Translated, it gives CASGREDTDTQYF.

The chain combines TRBV4-3 with TRBJ2-7, with a tentative D call TRBD2 (6 bases). Trimming took 0 bases from V and 0 from J, leaving 15 bases between them. The germline V gene encodes CDR1 LGHNA and CDR2 YSLEER. The length of the CDR3 is 17 residues. The CDR3 DNA is TGCGCCAGCAGCCAAGAACTAGCCGGCTCGAGCTCCTACGAGCAGTACTTC. Residues: CASSQELAGSSSYEQYF.